What follows describes a single TCR beta chain. Sequenced by immunoSEQ multiplex PCR; TCRdb stores in-frame clones only, minus some. This table holds some 87,000 clones, 87% found once. This record comes from a study of PD-L1 blockade in urothelial cancer. About the study: Patients' atezolizumab regimen, 1,200 mg intravenously every 3 weeks, began in about 2014. The median T cell count in blood samples was some 140,000.

Specified time point: pretreatment peripheral blood. There were between 1 and 8 samples from each patient, taken pretreatment and on-treatment. In germline, CDR1 is SGHRS, CDR2 YFSETQ. This CDR3 is 15 amino acids long. With 3 bases clipped from V and 3 bases from J, the junction kept 4 bases outside the gene matches. This TCR came from a man aged 60-69 years with urothelial cancer. The material was PBMCs, obtained around atezolizumab (anti-PD-L1) treatment. V usage is TRBV5-1 and J usage is TRBJ1-4; 8 nucleotides align to TRBD1. The CDR3 reads CASSSDRGANEKLFF. The CDR3 nucleotides read TGCGCCAGCAGCTCCGACAGGGGCGCTAATGAAAAACTGTTTTTT.